These 7 T cell receptor beta chains were sequenced from one sample in a study of blood T cell repertoires in COVID-19. Only in-frame clones appear in the TCRdb table, and some are missing; sequencing was by immunoSEQ multiplex PCR. The table has roughly 250,000 clones, about nine tenths seen once. Sample: peripheral blood. These receptors were obtained from a woman in her thirties or forties with acute or convalescent COVID-19.

The chain has TRBV10-3 and TRBJ1-2; tentatively, D is TRBD1 (6 bases). CDR3 length: 13 residues. Between the trimmed V and J ends, which lost 6 bases and 7 bases, there was a span of 15 bases. CDR1 is ENHRY, CDR2 SYGVKD, per germline. The CDR3 DNA follows: TGTGCCATCAGAAGGGCAGGGGAAAGTGGCTACACCTTC. It is translated as CAIRRAGESGYTF.

J is TRBJ2-5 and V is TRBV3-1 (or the pseudogene TRBV3-2); TRBD2 matches at 9 bases. CDR1 is LGHDT and CDR2 is YNNKEL in the germline V gene (reference sequence). Losses at the gene ends were 4 bases for V and 9 bases for J; bases not matched to a gene: 12. The CDR3 totals 15 residues. Written as DNA, the CDR3 is TGTGCCAGCAGCCCCGGACTAGCGCGGGGAGGGGCCCAGTACTTC. Protein: CASSPGLARGGAQYF.

This chain uses TRBV4-1 with TRBJ2-3, with 10 nucleotides matching TRBD1. V was clipped by 2 bases and J by 5 bases; unmatched bases: 4. The CDR3 has 15 amino acids. In germline, CDR1 is MGHRA, CDR2 YSYEKL. In DNA, the CDR3 is TGCGCCAGCAGCCAACCGGGACAGGGGCAAGATACGCAGTATTTT. The encoded protein is CASSQPGQGQDTQYF.

The chain links TRBV7-3 to TRBJ2-6; 9 bases are shared with TRBD1. V was clipped by 0 bases and J by 4 bases; unmatched bases: 7. Germline V gene data show CDR1 as SGHTA and CDR2 as FQGTGA. The CDR3 extends over 18 amino acids. This CDR3 reads CASSLTGTGTGGANVLTF. The DNA for the CDR3 is TGTGCCAGCAGCTTAACCGGGACAGGGACTGGCGGGGCCAACGTCCTGACTTTC. The whole variable domain, remainder taken from reference TRBV7-3 and TRBJ2-6, is GAGVSQTPSNKVTEKGKYVELRCDPISGHTALYWYRQSLGQGPEFLIYFQGTGAADDSGLPNDRFFAVRPEGSVSTLKIQRTERGDSAVYLCASSLTGTGTGGANVLTFGAGSRLTVL.

Details on this clone: This specimen includes other DNA sequences encoding the same CDR3. The chain links TRBV6-5 to TRBJ1-3; 9 bases align to TRBD1. The CDR3 is 14 residues long. With 6 bases clipped from V and 2 bases from J, the junction kept 2 bases outside the gene matches. Germline values: CDR1 MNHEY, CDR2 SVGAGI. CDR3 sequence reads: CASRRQGAGNTIYF. The DNA of the CDR3 is TGTGCCAGCAGGAGACAGGGGGCTGGAAACACCATATATTTT.

The chain is built from TRBV4-1 and TRBJ2-1, with 8 bases identical to TRBD1. This CDR3 has 14 amino acids. Looked up from germline, CDR1 is MGHRA and CDR2 is YSYEKL. V trimming: 4 bases; J trimming: 6 bases; junction bases outside the gene matches: 5. For the CDR3, the DNA is TGCGCCAGCAGCCCCTATACAGGGGGCAATGAGCAGTTCTTC. This encodes CASSPYTGGNEQFF.

The chain is built from TRBV6-5 and TRBJ1-1, with TRBD1 matching 7 bases. CDR3 length equals 12 residues. In germline, CDR1 is MNHEY, CDR2 SVGAGI. DNA of the CDR3: TGTGCGACAGGGAGGATGGGCACTGAAGCTTTCTTT. This sequence encodes CATGRMGTEAFF.